This is a list of T cell receptor beta chains from one sample in a study of PD-1 blockade in mismatch repair-deficient tumors. Sequencing was performed with immunoSEQ multiplex PCR; in TCRdb, only in-frame clones are kept and a portion is missing. The table records fewer than 50,000 clones, about 85% of them present only once. The sequencing here drew on peripheral blood, taken 4 weeks after starting pembrolizumab. The receptors shown here come from an adult with mismatch repair-deficient cancer. The CDR3 runs from the conserved cysteine through the conserved F or W. Each record gives: V gene, D gene, clone size, J gene, CDR3 DNA, CDR3 protein. The D gene is left open where the match is weak. Clone size is stated in some rows and not others, as once, few, many or a class when expanded.

v_call: TRBV30; d_call: NA; clone_size: NA; j_call: TRBJ2-5; cdr3_nt: TGTGCCTGGAGTGACGGCTTCCAAGAGACCCAGTACTTC; cdr3_aa: CAWSDGFQETQYF
v_call: TRBV27; d_call: TRBD1; clone_size: NA; j_call: TRBJ2-7; cdr3_nt: TGTGCCAGCAGTTCCCAGATTGGACAGGGGGCTTCCTACGAGCAGTACTTC; cdr3_aa: CASSSQIGQGASYEQYF
v_call: TRBV6-5; d_call: NA; clone_size: NA; j_call: TRBJ2-7; cdr3_nt: TGTGCCAGCAGTTACTCGGGGGTGGGGGAGCAGTACTTC; cdr3_aa: CASSYSGVGEQYF
v_call: TRBV29-1; d_call: NA; clone_size: NA; j_call: TRBJ2-7; cdr3_nt: TGCAGCGTTGCGGGCGGAATATTCTACGAGCAGTACTTC; cdr3_aa: CSVAGGIFYEQYF
v_call: TRBV28; d_call: NA; clone_size: NA; j_call: TRBJ2-1; cdr3_nt: TGTGCCAGCAGCCCGGGACCTCAGGCCTACAATGAGCAGTTCTTC; cdr3_aa: CASSPGPQAYNEQFF
v_call: TRBV11-2; d_call: NA; clone_size: few; j_call: TRBJ1-5; cdr3_nt: TGTGCCAGCAGCTTAGAGGCAACTAGCAATCAGCCCCAGCATTTT; cdr3_aa: CASSLEATSNQPQHF
v_call: TRBV4-3; d_call: NA; clone_size: once; j_call: TRBJ2-2; cdr3_nt: TGCGCCAGCAGCCAAGAACAAGGGGTGACCGGGGAGCTGTTTTTT; cdr3_aa: CASSQEQGVTGELFF
v_call: TRBV5-1; d_call: NA; clone_size: NA; j_call: TRBJ2-2; cdr3_nt: TGCGCCAGCAGCTTGGAAGTTCAGCAAGGCGGGGAGCTGTTTTTT; cdr3_aa: CASSLEVQQGGELFF
v_call: TRBV30; d_call: NA; clone_size: NA; j_call: TRBJ1-1; cdr3_nt: TGTGCCTGGAGTCCCGAGTCGAACGCCCCAGGGTTTAGCCCGAACTACGCTTTCTTT; cdr3_aa: CAWSPESNAPGFSPNYAFF
v_call: TRBV28; d_call: TRBD2; clone_size: once; j_call: TRBJ2-2; cdr3_nt: TGTGCCAGCAGTTTTTCGCTAGCGGGAGGGGTTGAAAGGGAGCTGTTTTTT; cdr3_aa: CASSFSLAGGVERELFF
v_call: TRBV5-1; d_call: TRBD1; clone_size: NA; j_call: TRBJ1-1; cdr3_nt: TGCGCCAGCAGCTTAGAGACAGGGGGTTACACTGAAGCTTTCTTT; cdr3_aa: CASSLETGGYTEAFF
v_call: TRBV19; d_call: NA; clone_size: NA; j_call: TRBJ2-1; cdr3_nt: TGTGCCAGTAGTATCCCCGGGCCCCCGGCGACCAATGAGCAGTTCTTC; cdr3_aa: CASSIPGPPATNEQFF
v_call: TRBV5-1; d_call: NA; clone_size: NA; j_call: TRBJ2-3; cdr3_nt: TGCGCCAGCAGAGGAGGATTCAGGGACACAGATACGCAGTATTTT; cdr3_aa: CASRGGFRDTDTQYF
v_call: TRBV4-1; d_call: NA; clone_size: NA; j_call: TRBJ2-5; cdr3_nt: TGCGCCAGCAGCCTAAACTTCCCGGGTCGGAGCCAAGAGACCCAGTACTTC; cdr3_aa: CASSLNFPGRSQETQYF
v_call: TRBV7-9; d_call: NA; clone_size: NA; j_call: TRBJ2-1; cdr3_nt: TGTGCCAGCAGCCCCCCCCGGCCGGCCGATGAGCAGTTCTTC; cdr3_aa: CASSPPRPADEQFF
v_call: TRBV16; d_call: NA; clone_size: NA; j_call: TRBJ2-3; cdr3_nt: TGTGCCAGCAGCCAATCATTAGTGGAAGAGGCTAGCGCTAGCACAGATACGCAGTATTTT; cdr3_aa: CASSQSLVEEASASTDTQYF
v_call: TRBV6-6; d_call: NA; clone_size: NA; j_call: TRBJ2-1; cdr3_nt: TGTGCCAGCAGTTACGTCGGGAGACCCTCCTACAATGAGCAGTTCTTC; cdr3_aa: CASSYVGRPSYNEQFF
v_call: TRBV29-1; d_call: NA; clone_size: NA; j_call: TRBJ2-3; cdr3_nt: TGCAGCGTTGAGAGGAGGGAGACAGATACGCAGTATTTT; cdr3_aa: CSVERRETDTQYF
v_call: TRBV2; d_call: TRBD2; clone_size: NA; j_call: TRBJ2-6; cdr3_nt: TGTGCCAGCAAGCTGGGGGGGTCTGGGGCCAACGTCCTGACTTTC; cdr3_aa: CASKLGGSGANVLTF
v_call: TRBV14; d_call: TRBD2; clone_size: few; j_call: TRBJ2-1; cdr3_nt: TGTGCCAGCAGTAGCGGGAGGGTCGGCAATGAGCAGTTCTTC; cdr3_aa: CASSSGRVGNEQFF
v_call: TRBV6-5; d_call: NA; clone_size: NA; j_call: TRBJ2-5; cdr3_nt: TGTGCCAGCAGTTACGGGCGGAGTAAAGAGACCCAGTACTTC; cdr3_aa: CASSYGRSKETQYF
v_call: TRBV4-1; d_call: NA; clone_size: NA; j_call: TRBJ1-1; cdr3_nt: TGCGCCAGCAGCCAAGACAAGACCAAGGGGACCTTTCGCACTGAAGCTTTCTTT; cdr3_aa: CASSQDKTKGTFRTEAFF
v_call: TRBV2; d_call: NA; clone_size: NA; j_call: TRBJ2-7; cdr3_nt: TGTGCCAGCAGTCGACGGTCCCTCTACGAGCAGTACTTC; cdr3_aa: CASSRRSLYEQYF
v_call: TRBV29-1; d_call: TRBD2; clone_size: NA; j_call: TRBJ2-1; cdr3_nt: TGCAGCGTTCTAGCGGGAGGAGGTGACAATGAGCAGTTCTTC; cdr3_aa: CSVLAGGGDNEQFF